This TCR beta chain was found in a study of blood T cell repertoires in COVID-19 (dated by TCRdb to about 2020). A note on the overall study: Samples covering the acute and convalescent phases of COVID-19 were provided by collaborators in the United States, Italy and Spain. The sample metadata nearly always contained a de-identified subject ID, COVID-19 status, age in years and sex. Where available, HLA class I and class II types were obtained from metadata supplied by the sample provider rather than from assay-based typing. The material from the prospective study consisted of cDNA or gDNA derived from T cells, B-cell-depleted T cells, or PBMCs. Subjects who had been exposed to COVID-19, were actively infected with it, or had recovered from it provided the deeply sampled blood TCRbeta repertoires that made up the dataset. The samples were drawn from two sources: the first 160 participants of the ongoing ImmuneRACE study, and over 950 subjects contributed by 6 global collaborators. The repertoires were released in a freely available public database intended as a resource for research on the immune response to SARS-CoV-2. Beyond this particular receptor, the publication reports: The amount of clinical and demographic metadata varied by source and participant and was provided uncurated.

The immunoSEQ Assay, a bias-controlled multiplex PCR, was used to amplify TCRbeta CDR3 regions from genomic DNA. The source study handled its data this way. Within the assay, amplification of reference gene primers was used to estimate how many nucleated cells each sample contained. To quantify the absolute abundance of each unique TCRbeta CDR3 rearrangement, sequence reads were collapsed and filtered. Productive Simpson clonality was computed per sample as the square root of Simpson's diversity index over productive rearrangements. Sourced from immuneACCESS, this table was stored by TCRdb with only in-frame sequences that have V and J called. A share of the clones is absent; for the studies checked, an unresolved V gene accounts for under half, and the remainder has no known explanation. Clone size and the V and J calls come from that table; the DNA yielded D and trimming. In this sample the table shows roughly 95,000 clones, around 76% of which occur a single time. Clones ranked in the top ten supply roughly 18% of the sample.

Turning to this clone: The antigen it binds to is not known. Base qualities are missing; no much larger clone stands one base away.

V and J lose 2 bases and 0 bases, and a span of 14 bases separates them. From a lookup of the germline V gene (reference sequence), CDR1 and CDR2 are GTSNPN and SVGIG. The CDR3 covers 15 residues, taking in both the cysteine and the phenylalanine. Only the CDR3 portion is preserved as DNA: 45 bases, with reading frame beginning at the first base. Each collaborating institution followed its own protocols to collect whole blood in K2EDTA tubes. For TCRbeta analysis, collaborators shipped samples as frozen whole blood, isolated PBMCs, or DNA extracted from either of those sample types. This receptor chain uses TRBV30 and TRBJ2-7, with a weak D call of TRBD1 (7 bases match). Sequencing was performed on peripheral blood. The sequence was obtained from a man older than 75 with acute or convalescent COVID-19. The sequence in DNA is TGTGCCTGGAGTCGCCGGAGGGGGCTCTCCTACGAGCAGTACTTC. Translated, this is CAWSRRRGLSYEQYF.